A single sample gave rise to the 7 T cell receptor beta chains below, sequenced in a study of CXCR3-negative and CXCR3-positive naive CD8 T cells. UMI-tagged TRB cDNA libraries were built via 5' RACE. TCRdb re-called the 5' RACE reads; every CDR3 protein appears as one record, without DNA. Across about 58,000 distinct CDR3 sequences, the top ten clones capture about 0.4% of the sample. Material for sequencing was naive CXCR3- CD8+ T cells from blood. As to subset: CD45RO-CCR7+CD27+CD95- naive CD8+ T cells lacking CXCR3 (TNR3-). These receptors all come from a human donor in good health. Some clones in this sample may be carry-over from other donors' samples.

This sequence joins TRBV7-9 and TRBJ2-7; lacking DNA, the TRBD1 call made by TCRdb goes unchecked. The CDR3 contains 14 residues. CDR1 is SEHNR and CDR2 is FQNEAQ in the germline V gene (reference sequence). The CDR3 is CASSGGASSYEQYF.

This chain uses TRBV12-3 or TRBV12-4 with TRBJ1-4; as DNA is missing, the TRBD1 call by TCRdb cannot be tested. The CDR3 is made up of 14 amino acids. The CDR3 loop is CASSFVGGREKLFF.

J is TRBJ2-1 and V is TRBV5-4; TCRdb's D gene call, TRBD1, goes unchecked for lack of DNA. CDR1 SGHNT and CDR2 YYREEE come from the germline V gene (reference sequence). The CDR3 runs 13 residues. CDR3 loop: CASMGTGYNEQFF.

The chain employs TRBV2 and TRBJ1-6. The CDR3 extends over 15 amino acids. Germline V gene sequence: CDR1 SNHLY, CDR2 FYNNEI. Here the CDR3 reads CASAGRGVGNSPLHF.

The CDR3: CASSLYRVPYEQYF. V usage is TRBV5-5 and J usage is TRBJ2-7. The CDR3 extends over 14 amino acids. Per the germline V gene, CDR1 is SGHKS and CDR2 is YYEKEE (reference sequence).

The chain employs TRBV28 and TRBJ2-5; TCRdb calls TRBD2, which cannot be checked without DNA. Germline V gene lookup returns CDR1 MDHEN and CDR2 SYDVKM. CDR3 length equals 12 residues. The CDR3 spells CASREVGETQYF.

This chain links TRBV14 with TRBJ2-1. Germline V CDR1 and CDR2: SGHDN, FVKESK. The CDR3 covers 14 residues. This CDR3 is CASSQDDGLLGQFF. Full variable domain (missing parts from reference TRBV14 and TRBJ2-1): EAGVTQFPSHSVIEKGQTVTLRCDPISGHDNLYWYRRVMGKEIKFLLHFVKESKQDESGMPNNRFLAERTGGTYSTLKVQPAELEDSGVYFCASSQDDGLLGQFFGPGTRLTVL.